Each of the 22 T cell receptor beta chains below was sequenced from the same sample in a study of cytomegalovirus exposure and HLA in healthy donors. 60 Vbeta and 13 Jbeta primers were used in PCR. Using immunoSEQ multiplex PCR, the repertoire was profiled, and TCRdb retains in-frame clones only, with some absent. The sample has about 200,000 clones, 75% to 80% seen once. Specimen: PBMCs. These TCRs come from a man aged 18 to 29 in good health and CMV-seronegative.

DNA for the CDR3: TGTGCCAGCAGCCCAGGGACTAGTACCCAATACAATGAGCAGTTCTTC. Translation gives CASSPGTSTQYNEQFF. The genes are TRBV9 and TRBJ2-1, with 8 bases that match TRBD2. Germline V gene lookup returns CDR1 SGDLS and CDR2 YYNGEE. This CDR3 has 16 residues. J was trimmed by 4 bases and V by 4 bases; bases with no gene match: 10.

This clone was recorded once. The chain recombines TRBV7-9 with TRBJ1-1; D might be TRBD1 (6 bases). Trimming removed 4 bases at V and 6 bases at J, with 12 bases between. This CDR3 comprises 13 residues. CDR1 and CDR2 (germline): SEHNR, FQNEAQ (reference sequence). The CDR3 protein is CASSSRGTPEAFF. CDR3 nucleotide sequence: TGTGCCAGCAGCTCAAGGGGGACCCCTGAAGCTTTCTTT. The full variable domain, its missing parts supplied by reference TRBV7-9 and TRBJ1-1, is DTGVSQNPRHKITKRGQNVTFRCDPISEHNRLYWYRQTLGQGPEFLTYFQNEAQLEKSRLLSDRFSAERPKGSFSTLEIQRTEQGDSAMYLCASSSRGTPEAFFGQGTRLTVV.

The CDR3 nucleotides are TGTGCCAGCAATGGGCTATCGGGAAGCACAGATACGCAGTATTTT. It translates to CASNGLSGSTDTQYF. The chain links TRBV6-1 to TRBJ2-3; possible D gene TRBD2, 5 bases. The CDR3 runs 15 residues. V gave up 7 bases and J gave up 0 bases, with 14 bases separating them. CDR1 and CDR2 from the germline V gene are MNHNS and SASEGT.

The gene calls are TRBV15 and TRBJ1-1; 7 bases fit TRBD1. Per germline, CDR1 LNHNV and CDR2 YYDKDF (reference sequence). This CDR3 spans 12 amino acids. The V and J ends lost 2 bases and 11 bases, in that order; junction bases with no gene match: 5. CDR3: CATSRSRGDAFF. In DNA form, the CDR3 reads TGTGCCACCAGCAGATCCAGGGGGGATGCTTTCTTT.

The CDR3 sequence: CASSYNRDSPTDTQYF. The CDR3 region has the DNA TGTGCCAGCAGTTACAACCGGGACAGTCCCACAGATACGCAGTATTTT. The chain has TRBV6-5 and TRBJ2-3; the match to TRBD1 covers 7 bases. The CDR3 is 16 residues long. The V gene end was trimmed by 2 bases and the J gene end by 2 bases; junction bases not matched to a gene: 7. CDR1 is MNHEY and CDR2 is SVGAGI in the germline V gene.

The chain links TRBV7-9 to TRBJ1-1; D is ambiguous. Per germline, CDR1 SEHNR and CDR2 FQNEAQ (reference sequence). The CDR3 is made up of 14 amino acids. Trimming removed 1 base from V and 1 base from J, with 7 bases in between. The CDR3 coding sequence is TGTGCCAGCAGCTTAGAGCCCCGGAACACTGAAGCTTTCTTT. It translates to CASSLEPRNTEAFF.

This clone appeared a few times. The gene calls are TRBV7-3 and TRBJ2-1; TRBD2 aligns across 12 bases. J gave up 5 bases and V 5 bases, and 1 base lay outside the gene matches. This CDR3 comprises 14 residues. The germline CDR1 and CDR2 sequences are SGHTA and FQGTGA. CDR3 sequence reads: CASSLAGGNNEQFF. CDR3 sequence (DNA): TGTGCCAGCAGCCTAGCGGGGGGGAACAATGAGCAGTTCTTC. The whole variable domain, remainder taken from reference TRBV7-3 and TRBJ2-1, is GAGVSQTPSNKVTEKGKYVELRCDPISGHTALYWYRQSLGQGPEFLIYFQGTGAADDSGLPNDRFFAVRPEGSVSTLKIQRTERGDSAVYLCASSLAGGNNEQFFGPGTRLTVL.

The CDR3 nucleotides read TGTGCCAGCAGCGTAGGAGTAGCGGGTATCACTTCTACGAGGCAGTACTTC. It specifies CASSVGVAGITSTRQYF. The chain recombines TRBV9 with TRBJ2-7; 7 nucleotides match TRBD2. The CDR3 contains 17 residues. In germline, CDR1 is SGDLS, CDR2 YYNGEE. Trimming removed 0 bases from V and 9 bases from J; junction bases left unmatched: 18. The variable domain in full, with the rest retrieved from reference TRBV9 and TRBJ2-7, is DSGVTQTPKHLITATGQRVTLRCSPRSGDLSVYWYQQSLDQGLQFLIQYYNGEERAKGNILERFSAQQFPDLHSELNLSSLELGDSALYFCASSVGVAGITSTRQYFGPGTRLTVT.

The chain carries TRBV19 and TRBJ1-5; D is unclear. Between the trimmed V and J ends, which lost 5 bases and 6 bases, there was a span of 20 bases. Germline-derived CDR1 and CDR2 are LNHDA and SQIVND (reference sequence). CDR3 size: 16 residues. CDR3 coding DNA: TGTGCCAGTAGTTCCCTTCTGGCAGGACGGGGTCAGCCCCAGCATTTT. Its translation: CASSSLLAGRGQPQHF. Filled out from reference TRBV19 and TRBJ1-5, the complete variable domain reads DGGITQSPKYLFRKEGQNVTLSCEQNLNHDAMYWYRQDPGQGLRLIYYSQIVNDFQKGDIAEGYSVSREKKESFPLTVTSAQKNPTAFYLCASSSLLAGRGQPQHFGDGTRLSIL.

J is TRBJ1-4 and V is TRBV27, with D perhaps matching TRBD1 (5 bases). In germline, CDR1 is MNHEY, CDR2 SMNVEV (reference sequence). The CDR3 consists of 15 residues. V dropped 2 bases and J dropped 3 bases, with 10 bases sitting between them. The CDR3 DNA is TGTGCCAGCAGTTTAGGGGGGAAGGCTAATGAAAAACTGTTTTTT. It codes for CASSLGGKANEKLFF.

This clone turned up a few times. This chain links TRBV9 with TRBJ1-3; no firm D call. Germline CDR1 and CDR2: SGDLS and YYNGEE. The V and J ends lost 2 bases and 4 bases respectively, with 10 bases between them. The CDR3 length is 14 residues. Here the CDR3 DNA reads TGTGCCAGCAGCGTCGAGGGAGTCGGAAACACCATATATTTT. Residues: CASSVEGVGNTIYF.

This chain uses TRBV28 with TRBJ2-2; D might be TRBD1 (7 bases). V was cut by 7 bases and J by 13 bases, with 22 bases left in between. Germline-derived CDR1 and CDR2 are MDHEN and SYDVKM. CDR3 size: 14 residues. The CDR3 loop reads CASTVGGGAWALFF. CDR3 in DNA: TGTGCCAGCACGGTTGGAGGGGGCGCGTGGGCGCTGTTTTTT. The full variable domain, rest sourced from reference TRBV28 and TRBJ2-2, is DVKVTQSSRYLVKRTGEKVFLECVQDMDHENMFWYRQDPGLGLRLIYFSYDVKMKEKGDIPEGYSVSREKKERFSLILESASTNQTSMYLCASTVGGGAWALFFGEGSRLTVL.

V gene TRBV30 combines with J gene TRBJ1-5, with unresolved D. This CDR3 has 15 amino acids. The V gene lost 0 bases and the J gene lost 2 bases, with 11 bases spanning the gap. Germline lookup yields CDR1 GTSNPN and CDR2 SVGIG (reference sequence). In nucleotides, the CDR3 is TGTGCCTGGAGTGTTGGAGGATTTGGCAATCAGCCCCAGCATTTT. It encodes CAWSVGGFGNQPQHF.

The chain uses TRBV7-2 and TRBJ1-1, with 7 nucleotides matching TRBD1. Germline values: CDR1 SGHTA, CDR2 FQGNSA. The CDR3 loop spans 12 amino acids. Trimming removed 3 bases from V and 11 bases from J; junction bases left unmatched: 6. CDR3: CASSLDRFFAFF. The DNA for the CDR3 is TGTGCCAGCAGCTTGGACAGGTTTTTTGCTTTCTTT.

The rearrangement uses TRBV30 and TRBJ1-6; 8 nucleotides match TRBD1. Germline assignment: CDR1 GTSNPN and CDR2 SVGIG (reference sequence). The V gene end was trimmed by 3 bases and the J gene end by 10 bases; junction bases not matched to a gene: 8. This CDR3 region has 14 residues. CDR3 residues: CAWSTPGGSSPLHF. As DNA, the CDR3 is TGTGCCTGGAGCACCCCAGGGGGCTCGTCACCCCTCCACTTT. Together with reference TRBV30 and TRBJ1-6, the CDR3 gives the full variable domain: SQTIHQWPATLVQPVGSPLSLECTVEGTSNPNLYWYRQAAGRGLQLLFYSVGIGQISSEVPQNLSASRPQDRQFILSSKKLLLSDSGFYLCAWSTPGGSSPLHFGNGTRLTVT.

In its sample, this clone was seen a few times. The chain couples TRBV5-6 to TRBJ1-2, with 8 bases lining up with TRBD1. In germline, CDR1 is SGHDT, CDR2 YYEEEE. The ends lost 3 bases at V and 4 bases at J; junction bases unmatched: 8. The CDR3 is 15 amino acids. The CDR3 sequence is CASSSTGAGSYGYTF. CDR3 coding DNA: TGTGCCAGCAGCTCGACAGGGGCGGGGAGCTATGGCTACACCTTC.

V usage is TRBV5-1 and J usage is TRBJ2-1; D perhaps matches TRBD2 (6 bases). The CDR3 runs 17 residues. CDR1 and CDR2 from the germline V gene are SGHRS and YFSETQ. With 0 bases removed from V and 5 bases from J, the gap between germline ends came to 18 bases. CDR3 coding DNA: TGCGCCAGCAGCTTGGGGCTGACTAGTGTGGGTCACAATGAGCAGTTCTTC. It is translated as CASSLGLTSVGHNEQFF. Looking up the rest from reference TRBV5-1 and TRBJ2-1 gives the full variable domain: KAGVTQTPRYLIKTRGQQVTLSCSPISGHRSVSWYQQTPGQGLQFLFEYFSETQRNKGNFPGRFSGRQFSNSRSEMNVSTLELGDSALYLCASSLGLTSVGHNEQFFGPGTRLTVL.

The rearrangement joins TRBV27 to TRBJ2-7; 9 nucleotides match TRBD1. V gave up 1 base and J gave up 4 bases; unmatched junction bases: 2. The CDR3 spans 14 residues. Germline V CDR1 and CDR2: MNHEY, SMNVEV (reference sequence). Written as DNA, the CDR3 is TGTGCCAGCAGTTTATTAGGGACAGGGTACGAGCAGTACTTC. Translation gives CASSLLGTGYEQYF.

V and J are TRBV13 and TRBJ1-1, with D hard to call. V lost 5 bases, J lost 5 bases, and 9 bases lay in between. The CDR3 has 12 amino acids. Germline CDR1 reads PRHDT; CDR2 reads FYEKMQ (reference sequence). CDR3 bases: TGTGCCAGCAGCGACCCGGGAACTGAAGCTTTCTTT. As protein: CASSDPGTEAFF.

This clone appeared once. J is TRBJ2-1 and V is TRBV2; possibly TRBD1 for D (6 bases). This CDR3 spans 14 amino acids. Germline values: CDR1 SNHLY, CDR2 FYNNEI. V lost 7 bases, J lost 3 bases, and 13 bases lay in between. CDR3 sequence reads: CASKSRDNYNEQFF. CDR3 bases: TGTGCCAGCAAGTCTAGGGACAACTACAATGAGCAGTTCTTC. Variable domain in full (rest from reference TRBV2 and TRBJ2-1): EPEVTQTPSHQVTQMGQEVILRCVPISNHLYFYWYRQILGQKVEFLVSFYNNEISEKSEIFDDQFSVERPDGSNFTLKIRSTKLEDSAMYFCASKSRDNYNEQFFGPGTRLTVL.

The V call is TRBV6-5, the J call TRBJ1-2, with 7 positions matching TRBD1. Trimming at V came to 8 bases and at J to 6 bases, leaving 12 bases not matched to a gene. Germline V CDR1 and CDR2: MNHEY, SVGAGI. The CDR3 spans 14 residues. CDR3 loop: CASGVDRLVDGYTF. CDR3 DNA sequence: TGTGCCAGCGGGGTGGACAGGCTTGTCGATGGCTACACCTTC.

This clone came up once. The chain has TRBV7-3 and TRBJ1-1; D unclear. From germline, CDR1 is SGHTA and CDR2 FQGTGA. The V end was cut by 5 bases, the J end by 4 bases, with 14 bases between. The CDR3 covers 14 residues. CDR3 nucleotide sequence: TGTGCCAGCAGCACCAGCGAAGGGAGCACTGAAGCTTTCTTT. Protein: CASSTSEGSTEAFF.